Presented here are 28 T cell receptor beta chains from one specimen sequenced in a study of cytotoxic CD8 clonotypes in ibrutinib-treated CLL. Measured with immunoSEQ multiplex PCR; TCRdb has only the in-frame clones, and not every one. Of around 250,000 clones listed, less than 75% are singletons. The sample here was PBMCs, taken after 24 months of ibrutinib treatment. All receptors derive from a human donor with chronic lymphocytic leukemia.

The sample holds a few counts of this clone. J is TRBJ2-7 and V is TRBV27; D perhaps matches TRBD2 (5 bases). CDR1 and CDR2 from the germline V gene are MNHEY and SMNVEV (reference sequence). CDR3 size: 14 residues. V lost 5 bases to trimming and J lost 4 bases, with 15 bases between them. In DNA, the CDR3 is TGTGCCAGCAGTATAGGACCGGGGATATACGAGCAGTACTTC. It translates to CASSIGPGIYEQYF.

This clone has only one observation. The chain links TRBV11-2 to TRBJ2-5; no clear D. From germline, CDR1 is SGHAT and CDR2 FQNNGV. There are 13 residues in the CDR3. V shed 1 base and J shed 7 bases, with 10 bases lying between them. The CDR3 nucleotides read TGTGCCAGCAGCTTAGTCCAGGATGGGACCCAGTACTTC. Residues: CASSLVQDGTQYF.

This clone was recorded once. The chain employs TRBV18 and TRBJ2-3, with 8 positions matching TRBD2. The CDR3 is 15 residues long. Per germline, CDR1 KGHSH and CDR2 LQKENI. V lost 0 bases to trimming and J lost 1 base; unmatched junction nucleotides: 0. Here the CDR3 reads CASSPPAGGTDTQYF. In DNA form, the CDR3 reads TGTGCCAGCTCACCACCAGCGGGGGGCACAGATACGCAGTATTTT.

The chain has TRBV4-2 and TRBJ2-7; 8 bases are shared with TRBD1. V lost 1 base and J lost 4; bases outside the gene matches: 9. Looked up from germline, CDR1 is LGHNA and CDR2 is YNFKEQ. The CDR3 covers 16 residues. CDR3 protein: CASSQGSGQAVYEQYF. The CDR3, as DNA: TGTGCCAGCAGCCAAGGCTCGGGACAGGCTGTTTACGAGCAGTACTTC.

The V call is TRBV4-1, the J call TRBJ2-1; D not resolved. Per germline, CDR1 MGHRA and CDR2 YSYEKL. The V end was cut by 0 bases, the J end by 2 bases, with 8 bases between. This CDR3 is 15 amino acids long. The CDR3 region has the DNA TGCGCCAGCAGCCAAGATTTTAGTACCTACAATGAGCAGTTCTTC. Translating it yields CASSQDFSTYNEQFF.

This chain joins TRBV27 and TRBJ2-7; TRBD1 is a possible D gene (5 bases). The V gene's germline CDR1 is MNHEY and CDR2 SMNVEV (reference sequence). Trimming removed 5 bases at V and 1 base at J, with 15 bases between. The CDR3 extends over 15 amino acids. CDR3 coding DNA: TGTGCCAGCAGTACTGTGTTGGCAGGGTCCTACGAGCAGTACTTC. Translation gives CASSTVLAGSYEQYF.

The genes are TRBV30 and TRBJ1-5; unclear D gene. Germline assignment: CDR1 GTSNPN and CDR2 SVGIG (reference sequence). The CDR3 covers 12 residues. The V end lost 1 base, the J end lost 11 bases, and 12 bases lay between the germline ends. The CDR3: CAWSGSEETQHF. As DNA, the CDR3 is TGTGCCTGGAGTGGGTCCGAGGAGACCCAGCATTTT. Using reference TRBV30 and TRBJ1-5 for the parts outside the CDR3, the full variable domain is SQTIHQWPATLVQPVGSPLSLECTVEGTSNPNLYWYRQAAGRGLQLLFYSVGIGQISSEVPQNLSASRPQDRQFILSSKKLLLSDSGFYLCAWSGSEETQHFGDGTRLSIL.

The chain recombines TRBV12-5 with TRBJ2-5, with 10 positions matching TRBD2. Trimming took 7 bases from V and 4 from J; bases not matched to a gene: 9. The CDR3 loop spans 15 amino acids. From germline, CDR1 is LGHNT and CDR2 FRNRAP. The CDR3 sequence: CASEPGLAKGETQYF. The CDR3 DNA reads TGTGCTAGTGAACCGGGACTAGCGAAGGGAGAGACCCAGTACTTC.

The chain links TRBV18 to TRBJ1-3; D may be TRBD1 (5 bases). Trimming stripped 3 bases from V and 4 bases from J, with 13 bases between. This CDR3 contains 15 residues. CDR1 and CDR2 from the germline V gene are KGHSH and LQKENI. The CDR3 nucleotides are TGTGCCAGCTCACCGAGAGGGTGGGACGGAAACACCATATATTTT. It yields the protein CASSPRGWDGNTIYF.

The chain has TRBV28 and TRBJ2-2; D is possibly TRBD1 (5 bases). The CDR3 is made up of 13 amino acids. The germline V gene encodes CDR1 MDHEN and CDR2 SYDVKM. The V end was cut by 6 bases, the J end by 5 bases, with 10 bases between. The CDR3 nucleotides read TGTGCCAGCAGCCTAGGGGCTACCGGGGAGCTGTTTTTT. This gives the protein CASSLGATGELFF.

This rearrangement joins TRBV7-9 to TRBJ1-4; TRBD1 matches 7 bases. V was pared by 4 bases and J by 3 bases, with 8 bases of the junction left unmatched. The germline V gene encodes CDR1 SEHNR and CDR2 FQNEAQ (reference sequence). This CDR3 has 16 residues. CDR3 sequence (DNA): TGTGCCAGCAGCTCCGGACAGGCTGGGGCTAATGAAAAACTGTTTTTT. This gives the protein CASSSGQAGANEKLFF.

This chain connects TRBV30 to TRBJ1-5; D gene unclear. CDR3 size: 14 residues. CDR1 is GTSNPN and CDR2 is SVGIG in the germline V gene (reference sequence). V was trimmed by 4 bases and J by 1 base, leaving 11 bases between them. CDR3 loop: CAWTEGGSNQPQHF. CDR3 nucleotide sequence: TGTGCCTGGACCGAAGGAGGCAGCAATCAGCCCCAGCATTTT.

This CDR3 reads CASSLLATSYEQYF. CDR3 nucleotides: TGTGCCAGCAGTTTATTGGCCACCTCCTACGAGCAGTACTTC. J is TRBJ2-7 and V is TRBV28; D ambiguous. V lost 1 base to trimming and J lost 0 bases, with 7 bases between them. This CDR3 is built from 14 residues. CDR1 and CDR2 (germline): MDHEN, SYDVKM.

This clone was recorded only once. The J gene is TRBJ2-7, the V gene TRBV6-6, with 12 nucleotides matching TRBD2. The CDR3 loop spans 16 amino acids. J lost 3 bases, V lost 6 bases, and 9 bases had no gene match. Germline lookup yields CDR1 MNHNY and CDR2 SVGAGI (reference sequence). CDR3 bases: TGTGCCAGCAGCCCGTCTAGGACTAGCGGGATCTACGAGCAGTACTTC. Protein sequence: CASSPSRTSGIYEQYF.

This rearrangement joins TRBV5-5 to TRBJ2-7; D remains unclear. CDR1 and CDR2 from the germline V gene are SGHKS and YYEKEE (reference sequence). The CDR3 totals 12 residues. With 2 bases removed from V and 2 bases from J, the gap between germline ends came to 5 bases. The CDR3 protein is CASSLSAYEQYF. The DNA for the CDR3 is TGTGCCAGCAGCTTAAGTGCCTACGAGCAGTACTTC.

The table lists this clone with a count of one. This chain connects TRBV28 to TRBJ2-7; the D is unclear. V lost 6 bases to trimming and J lost 5 bases, with 14 bases between them. Germline CDR1 reads MDHEN; CDR2 reads SYDVKM. This CDR3 comprises 13 residues. This CDR3 is CASRDVGVDEQYF. The CDR3 DNA reads TGTGCCAGCAGAGATGTCGGCGTGGACGAGCAGTACTTC.

The V and J genes are TRBV7-2 and TRBJ2-7; TRBD2 matches at 11 bases. Germline lookup yields CDR1 SGHTA and CDR2 FQGNSA. This CDR3 is 15 amino acids long. J lost 2 bases, V lost 2 bases, and 2 bases had no gene match. The CDR3 region has the DNA TGTGCCAGCAGCTTAAAGACTAGCGGGACCTACGAGCAGTACTTC. It codes for CASSLKTSGTYEQYF.

This clone was counted between two and nine times. The DNA of the CDR3 is TGCGCCAGCAGCCCGGGAGCGGGAGAAAGGGAGACCCAGTACTTC. It translates to CASSPGAGERETQYF. This chain links TRBV4-1 with TRBJ2-5; 8 nucleotides match TRBD2. This CDR3 has 15 residues. The V and J ends lost 4 bases and 5 bases, in that order; junction bases with no gene match: 9. Germline V gene data show CDR1 as MGHRA and CDR2 as YSYEKL.

This clone was detected only a few times. The rearrangement joins TRBV9 to TRBJ2-2; D unclear. Germline V gives CDR1 SGDLS, CDR2 YYNGEE. V lost 0 bases and J 6 bases, leaving 6 bases between the germline ends. The CDR3 consists of 13 residues. The CDR3: CASSVETAGELFF. CDR3 bases: TGTGCCAGCAGCGTAGAAACCGCCGGGGAGCTGTTTTTT.

The J gene is TRBJ1-2, the V gene TRBV25-1; weak D call: TRBD1 (6 bases). CDR1 and CDR2 (germline): MGHDK, SYGVNS. V was trimmed by 3 bases and J by 7 bases, leaving 15 bases between them. The length of the CDR3 is 14 residues. The CDR3, as DNA: TGTGCCAGCAGTGATTCGGGACATGTACCTGGCTACACCTTC. Residues: CASSDSGHVPGYTF.

This clone appeared a few times. The chain links TRBV19 to TRBJ2-2; no definite D call. The CDR3 spans 11 residues. V gave up 7 bases and J gave up 5 bases, with 5 bases separating them. Looked up from germline, CDR1 is LNHDA and CDR2 is SQIVND (reference sequence). CDR3 sequence (DNA): TGTGCCAGTACCCTTACCGGGGAGCTGTTTTTT. Translated, it gives CASTLTGELFF.

This clone was seen a few times. This rearrangement joins TRBV6-5 to TRBJ2-5; D call uncertain. V was trimmed by 5 bases and J by 4 bases, leaving 5 bases between them. The CDR3 contains 11 residues. The germline gives CDR1 MNHEY, CDR2 SVGAGI. CDR3 bases: TGTGCCAGCAGTCGTTTAGAGACCCAGTACTTC. This gives the protein CASSRLETQYF.

The CDR3 spells CASSLSERSVTDTQYF. The CDR3 DNA sequence: TGTGCCAGCAGCTTAAGTGAGCGGTCTGTAACAGATACGCAGTATTTT. This sequence joins TRBV7-3 and TRBJ2-3; a possible D gene is TRBD2 (5 bases). The V end was cut by 1 base, the J end by 3 bases, with 14 bases between. The CDR3 contains 16 residues. Germline V gene data show CDR1 as SGHTA and CDR2 as FQGTGA.

V usage is TRBV15 and J usage is TRBJ1-5; TRBD1 agrees at 8 bases. The germline gives CDR1 LNHNV, CDR2 YYDKDF (reference sequence). This CDR3 is 16 amino acids long. J lost 6 bases, V lost 0 bases, and 7 bases had no gene match. The CDR3 bases are TGTGCCACCAGCAGAGAACCGGACAGGGTCCTTCAGCCCCAGCATTTT. This sequence encodes CATSREPDRVLQPQHF.

The chain couples TRBV2 to TRBJ1-5, with a weak D call TRBD1 (5 bases). The CDR3 sequence is 15 residues long. Per germline, CDR1 SNHLY and CDR2 FYNNEI. V was trimmed by 5 bases and J by 3 bases, leaving 14 bases between them. The CDR3 region is CASSHNSGNNQPQHF. CDR3 in DNA: TGTGCCAGCAGTCATAACTCAGGGAACAATCAGCCCCAGCATTTT.

The chain recombines TRBV29-1 with TRBJ2-2, with D perhaps matching TRBD1 (6 bases). The germline gives CDR1 SQVTM, CDR2 ANQGSEA. V was clipped by 6 bases and J by 1 base, with 12 bases between them. The length of the CDR3 is 14 residues. DNA for the CDR3: TGCAGCGTGGGACACGGTTTGAACACCGGGGAGCTGTTTTTT. This translates into CSVGHGLNTGELFF.

The chain uses TRBV15 and TRBJ2-3, with 10 positions matching TRBD2. V trimming: 0 bases; J trimming: 3 bases; junction bases outside the gene matches: 9. Looked up from germline, CDR1 is LNHNV and CDR2 is YYDKDF (reference sequence). The CDR3 sequence is 18 residues long. The CDR3 here is CATSRDTPLAGGTDTQYF. CDR3 DNA: TGTGCCACCAGCAGAGATACCCCTTTAGCGGGAGGTACAGATACGCAGTATTTT. The full variable domain, in which reference TRBV15 and TRBJ2-3 provide the parts outside the CDR3, is DAMVIQNPRYQVTQFGKPVTLSCSQTLNHNVMYWYQQKSSQAPKLLFHYYDKDFNNEADTPDNFQSRRPNTSFCFLDIRSPGLGDTAMYLCATSRDTPLAGGTDTQYFGPGTRLTVL.

J is TRBJ1-2 and V is TRBV6-6; D is perhaps TRBD1 (5 bases). Trimming cost V 8 bases and J 4 bases, with 11 bases left between them. There are 12 residues in the CDR3. Germline CDR1 is MNHNY and CDR2 is SVGAGI (reference sequence). The CDR3 DNA reads TGTGCCAGCCTCGGGGGTGGCTATGGCTACACCTTC. Its translation is CASLGGGYGYTF.